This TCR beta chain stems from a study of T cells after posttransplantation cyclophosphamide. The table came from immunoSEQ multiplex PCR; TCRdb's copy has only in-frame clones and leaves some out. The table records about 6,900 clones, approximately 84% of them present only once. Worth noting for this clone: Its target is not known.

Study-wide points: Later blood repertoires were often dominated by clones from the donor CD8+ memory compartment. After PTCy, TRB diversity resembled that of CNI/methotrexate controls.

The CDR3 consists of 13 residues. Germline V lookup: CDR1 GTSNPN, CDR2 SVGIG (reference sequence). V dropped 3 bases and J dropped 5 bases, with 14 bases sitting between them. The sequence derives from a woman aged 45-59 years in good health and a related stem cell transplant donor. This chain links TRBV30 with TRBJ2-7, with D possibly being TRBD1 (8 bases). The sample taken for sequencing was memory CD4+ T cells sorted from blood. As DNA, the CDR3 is TGTGCCTGGAGCCAGGGGGCGGGAGACGAGCAGTACTTC. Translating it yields CAWSQGAGDEQYF. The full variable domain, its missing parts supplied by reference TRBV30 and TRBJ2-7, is SQTIHQWPATLVQPVGSPLSLECTVEGTSNPNLYWYRQAAGRGLQLLFYSVGIGQISSEVPQNLSASRPQDRQFILSSKKLLLSDSGFYLCAWSQGAGDEQYFGPGTRLTVT.